This TCR beta chain was identified during a study of T cell responses to AZD1222 COVID-19 vaccine. The study's findings and limits: Repertoires were obtained only post-peak T cell response. Mapped onto spike, vaccine-associated CD4 TCRs spanned it and were dominant at 160-218 and 743-854. Clonal diversity may have been underestimated in mostly white British donors.

This CDR3 spans 16 amino acids. Trimming removed 2 bases at V and 5 bases at J, with 18 bases between. The V gene's germline CDR1 is MGHRA and CDR2 YSYEKL. Produced via immunoSEQ multiplex PCR; TCRdb's table is partial and in-frame only. The sample consists of some 89,000 clones, around 90% of them appearing once. This clone came up a few times. Antigen unknown. Here the sequenced sample was peripheral blood, taken on day 0 of AZD1222 vaccination. The TCR comes from an adult in good health. The chain uses TRBV4-1 and TRBJ1-1; weak D call: TRBD1 (5 bases). In DNA form, the CDR3 reads TGCGCCAGCAGCCAACCGGGGCGCGGAATGCGAACTGAAGCTTTCTTT. It codes for CASSQPGRGMRTEAFF.